These 10 T cell receptor beta chains share one sample of origin, sequenced in a study of blood T cells in healthy people across ages. A sample-barcoded 5' primer and a J-beta primer mix were used in a second PCR of roughly 7 to 12 cycles. TCRdb used MiXCR to reprocess the 5' RACE reads, holding one entry per CDR3 protein. The repertoire holds approximately 1.5 million distinct CDR3 sequences, with approximately 32% as singletons. The sequenced material came from blood. These receptors originate from a woman aged 25 to 39 in good health.

The chain joins TRBV9 to TRBJ1-2; 10 nucleotides align to TRBD1. V lost 2 bases, J lost 6 bases, and 7 bases stayed unmatched. CDR3 length: 15 residues. Germline V lookup: CDR1 SGDLS, CDR2 YYNGEE. CDR3 protein: CASSVGTGVFDGYTF. The CDR3 DNA is TGTGCCAGCAGCGTGGGGACAGGGGTGTTTGATGGCTACACCTTC.

This clonotype was detected only a few times. The rearrangement links TRBV15 to TRBJ2-7, with 7 positions matching TRBD1. The germline V gene encodes CDR1 LNHNV and CDR2 YYDKDF (reference sequence). With 3 bases clipped from V and 0 bases from J, the junction kept 5 bases outside the gene matches. The CDR3 has 15 residues. The DNA of the CDR3 is TGTGCCACCAGCAGGGACAGGCTGAGCTCCTACGAGCAGTACTTC. Residues: CATSRDRLSSYEQYF.

V gene TRBV5-1 combines with J gene TRBJ2-1, with D perhaps matching TRBD1 or TRBD2 (5 bases each). The CDR3 length is 15 residues. Trimming shortened V by 0 bases and J by 6 bases, and 13 bases separated the two germline ends. Looked up from germline, CDR1 is SGHRS and CDR2 is YFSETQ. CDR3 nucleotide sequence: TGCGCCAGCAGCTTGGTGGGACCAACCTCCAATGAGCAGTTCTTC. Its protein product is CASSLVGPTSNEQFF.

This clonotype occurred once. The rearrangement joins TRBV5-1 to TRBJ2-5; possible D gene TRBD2, 5 bases. Per the germline V gene, CDR1 is SGHRS and CDR2 is YFSETQ. V lost 0 bases and J lost 5, with 14 bases in between. The CDR3 sequence is 15 residues long. The CDR3 here is CASSLAQWGEETQYF. CDR3 nucleotide sequence: TGCGCCAGCAGCTTGGCCCAGTGGGGAGAGGAGACCCAGTACTTC.

The rearrangement joins TRBV27 to TRBJ2-1; D is uncertain. V was shortened by 2 bases and J by 2 bases, with 22 bases between the two germline ends. This CDR3 is built from 19 residues. CDR1 and CDR2 from the germline V gene are MNHEY and SMNVEV (reference sequence). CDR3 nucleotides: TGTGCCAGCAGTTTAGGCGGACCGGGCCGCACCTCAACCTACAATGAGCAGTTCTTC. This sequence encodes CASSLGGPGRTSTYNEQFF.

The gene calls are TRBV28 and TRBJ2-1; the D gene is possibly TRBD2 (6 bases). The CDR3 sequence is 16 residues long. With 3 bases removed from V and 3 bases from J, the gap between germline ends came to 15 bases. Germline V gene sequence: CDR1 MDHEN, CDR2 SYDVKM. The CDR3 bases are TGTGCCAGCAGTTTCCTACACGGGAGCGTCTACAATGAGCAGTTCTTC. Amino acids: CASSFLHGSVYNEQFF.

The V gene is TRBV24-1, the J gene TRBJ2-1; 8 nucleotides match TRBD2. Germline V lookup: CDR1 KGHDR, CDR2 SFDVKD. The CDR3 sequence is 17 residues long. V dropped 4 bases and J dropped 0; count of bases not matched to a gene: 7. CDR3 sequence: CATSEGQSGSSYNEQFF. CDR3 nucleotide sequence: TGTGCCACCAGTGAGGGGCAGAGCGGGAGCTCCTACAATGAGCAGTTCTTC.

The chain joins TRBV4-2 to TRBJ2-3; 10 nucleotides match TRBD2. The germline V gene has CDR1 LGHNA and CDR2 YNFKEQ. The CDR3 sequence is 22 residues long. The V segment lost 3 bases and the J segment 2 bases; nucleotides outside the gene matches: 23. CDR3 sequence reads: CASSHLPVPGLAEGPLTDTQYF. The CDR3, as DNA: TGTGCCAGCAGCCACCTCCCTGTTCCAGGACTAGCGGAGGGCCCACTCACAGATACGCAGTATTTT.

This clonotype was recorded a few times. The chain combines TRBV12-3 or TRBV12-4 with TRBJ1-5; D is undetermined. This CDR3 region has 15 residues. Trimming removed 8 bases at V and 2 bases at J, with 16 bases between. CDR3 region: CASGGKEGGNQPQHF. The CDR3 nucleotides read TGTGCCAGCGGTGGGAAGGAGGGAGGCAATCAGCCCCAGCATTTT.

The table lists this clonotype with a count of one. One end of the junction does not line up with germline, which may come from a read error. The chain joins TRBV28 to TRBJ2-4; D perhaps matches TRBD2 (6 bases). The CDR3 has 16 amino acids. Germline V CDR1 and CDR2: MDHEN, SYDVKM. The CDR3 region has the DNA TGTGTCAGCACGTCGGGGGAACCGGGAGCCAAAAACATTCAGTACTTC. This sequence encodes CVSTSGEPGAKNIQYF. Complete variable domain (other parts from reference TRBV28 and TRBJ2-4): DVKVTQSSRYLVKRTGEKVFLECVQDMDHENMFWYRQDPGLGLRLIYFSYDVKMKEKGDIPEGYSVSREKKERFSLILESASTNQTSMYLCVSTSGEPGAKNIQYFGAGTRLSVL.